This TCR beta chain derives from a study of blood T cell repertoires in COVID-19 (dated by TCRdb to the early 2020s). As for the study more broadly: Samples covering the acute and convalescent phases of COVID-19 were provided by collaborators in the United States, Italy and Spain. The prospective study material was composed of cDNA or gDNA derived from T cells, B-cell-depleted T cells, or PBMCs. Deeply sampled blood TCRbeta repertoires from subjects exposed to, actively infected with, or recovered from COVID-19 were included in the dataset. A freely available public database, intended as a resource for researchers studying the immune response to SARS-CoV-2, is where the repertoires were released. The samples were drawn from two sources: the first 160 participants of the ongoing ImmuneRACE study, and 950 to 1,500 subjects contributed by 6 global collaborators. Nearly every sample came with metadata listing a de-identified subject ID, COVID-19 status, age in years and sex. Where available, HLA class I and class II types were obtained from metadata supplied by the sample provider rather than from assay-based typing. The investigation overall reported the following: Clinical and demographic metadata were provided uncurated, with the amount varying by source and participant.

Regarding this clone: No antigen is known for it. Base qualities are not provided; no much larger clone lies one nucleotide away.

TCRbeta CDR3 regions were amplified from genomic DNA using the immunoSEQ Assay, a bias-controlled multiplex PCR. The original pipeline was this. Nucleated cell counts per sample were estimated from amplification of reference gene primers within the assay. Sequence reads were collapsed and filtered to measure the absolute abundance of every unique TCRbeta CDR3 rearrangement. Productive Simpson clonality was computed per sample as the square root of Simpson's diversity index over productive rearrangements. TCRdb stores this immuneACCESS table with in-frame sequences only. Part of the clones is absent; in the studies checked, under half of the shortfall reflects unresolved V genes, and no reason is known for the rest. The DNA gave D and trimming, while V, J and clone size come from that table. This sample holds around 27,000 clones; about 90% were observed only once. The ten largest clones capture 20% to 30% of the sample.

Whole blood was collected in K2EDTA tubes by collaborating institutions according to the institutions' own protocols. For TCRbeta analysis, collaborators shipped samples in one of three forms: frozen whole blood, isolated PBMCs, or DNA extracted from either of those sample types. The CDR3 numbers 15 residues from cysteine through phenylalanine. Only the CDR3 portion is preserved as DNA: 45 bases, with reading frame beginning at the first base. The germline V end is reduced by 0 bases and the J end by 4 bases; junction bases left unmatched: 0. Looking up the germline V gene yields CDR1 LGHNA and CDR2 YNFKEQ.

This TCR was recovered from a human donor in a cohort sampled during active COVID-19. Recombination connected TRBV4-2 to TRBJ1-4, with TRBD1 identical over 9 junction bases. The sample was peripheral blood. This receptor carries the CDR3 CASSQEGQGNEKLFF. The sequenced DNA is TGTGCCAGCAGCCAAGAGGGACAGGGTAATGAAAAACTGTTTTTT.